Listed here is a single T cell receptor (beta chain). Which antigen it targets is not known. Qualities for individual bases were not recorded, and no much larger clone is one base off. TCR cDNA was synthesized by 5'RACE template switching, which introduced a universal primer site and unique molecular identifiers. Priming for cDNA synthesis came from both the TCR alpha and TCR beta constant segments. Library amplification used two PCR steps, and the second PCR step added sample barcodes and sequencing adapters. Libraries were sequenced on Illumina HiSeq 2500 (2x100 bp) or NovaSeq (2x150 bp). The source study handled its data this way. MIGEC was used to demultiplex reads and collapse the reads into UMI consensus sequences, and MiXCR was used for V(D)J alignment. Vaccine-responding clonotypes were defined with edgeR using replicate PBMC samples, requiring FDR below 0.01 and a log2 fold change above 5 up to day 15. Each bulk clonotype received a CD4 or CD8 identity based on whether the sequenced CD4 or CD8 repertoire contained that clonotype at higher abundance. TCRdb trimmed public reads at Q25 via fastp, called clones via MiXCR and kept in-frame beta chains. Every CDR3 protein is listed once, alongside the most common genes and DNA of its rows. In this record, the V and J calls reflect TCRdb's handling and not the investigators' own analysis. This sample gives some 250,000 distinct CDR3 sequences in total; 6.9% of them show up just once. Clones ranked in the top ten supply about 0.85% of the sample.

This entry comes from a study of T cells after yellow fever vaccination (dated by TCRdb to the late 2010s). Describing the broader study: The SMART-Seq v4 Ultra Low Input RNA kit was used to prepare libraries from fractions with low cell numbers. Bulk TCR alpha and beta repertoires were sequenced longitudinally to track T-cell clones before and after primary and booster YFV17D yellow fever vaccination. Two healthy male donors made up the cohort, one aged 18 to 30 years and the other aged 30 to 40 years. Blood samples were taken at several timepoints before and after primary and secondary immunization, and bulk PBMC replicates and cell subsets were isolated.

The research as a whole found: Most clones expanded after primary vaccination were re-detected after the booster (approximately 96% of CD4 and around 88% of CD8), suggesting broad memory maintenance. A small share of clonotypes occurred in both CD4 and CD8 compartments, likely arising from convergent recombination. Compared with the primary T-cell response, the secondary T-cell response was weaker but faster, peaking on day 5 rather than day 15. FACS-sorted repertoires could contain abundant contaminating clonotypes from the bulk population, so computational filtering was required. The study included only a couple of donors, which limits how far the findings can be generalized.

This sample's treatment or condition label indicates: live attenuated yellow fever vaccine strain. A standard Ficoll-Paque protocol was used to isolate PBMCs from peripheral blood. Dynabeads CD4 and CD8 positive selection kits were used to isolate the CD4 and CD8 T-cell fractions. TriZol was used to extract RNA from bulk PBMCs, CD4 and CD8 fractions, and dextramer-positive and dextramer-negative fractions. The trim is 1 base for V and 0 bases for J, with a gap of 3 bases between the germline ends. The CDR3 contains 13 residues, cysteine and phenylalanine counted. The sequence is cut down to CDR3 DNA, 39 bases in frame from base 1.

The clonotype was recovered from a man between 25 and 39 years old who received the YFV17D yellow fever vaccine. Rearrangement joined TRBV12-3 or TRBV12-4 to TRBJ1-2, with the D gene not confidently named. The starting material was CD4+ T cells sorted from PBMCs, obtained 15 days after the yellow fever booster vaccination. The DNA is TGTGCCAGCAGTTTAGTCTCTAACTATGGCTACACCTTC. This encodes CASSLVSNYGYTF.